This entry lists 27 T cell receptor beta chains sequenced from one sample in a study of a mutant IDH1 vaccine in newly diagnosed glioma. Using immunoSEQ multiplex PCR, the repertoire was profiled, and TCRdb retains in-frame clones only, with some absent. The repertoire consists of roughly 60,000 clones, with roughly 80% occurring once and the leading ten covering 3% to 4.5%. Time point specified: week 11, during vaccination. Doses consisted of 300 ug of mutant IDH1 20-mer peptide each, paired with topical imiquimod. Antigens of these TCRs are unknown. Sequenced here: PBMCs, sampled from a glioma patient whose treatment included an IDH1 peptide vaccine. The receptors stem from a man aged 25-45 years with glioma.

The CDR3 DNA is TGTGCCTGGGGGGCAGGGCTTGCCCAAGAGACCCAGTACTTC. Translated, it gives CAWGAGLAQETQYF. V usage is TRBV30 and J usage is TRBJ2-5; a possible D gene is TRBD1 (5 bases). Looked up from germline, CDR1 is GTSNPN and CDR2 is SVGIG (reference sequence). V dropped 5 bases and J dropped 1 base, with 14 bases sitting between them. The CDR3 totals 14 residues.

The chain links TRBV28 to TRBJ2-2, with 9 bases fitting TRBD1. The CDR3 is made up of 15 amino acids. Germline V gives CDR1 MDHEN, CDR2 SYDVKM. The trim removed 6 bases at V and 9 bases at J, leaving 11 bases unmatched. CDR3 bases: TGTGCCAGCAGGGCCGGGACAGGGAGGAACCGGGAGCTGTTTTTT. Translation: CASRAGTGRNRELFF.

This clone was detected only a few times. The CDR3 bases are TGCGCCAGCAGCCAAGTTGACCTGGGGTTTTTTAATGAGCAGTTCTTC. It specifies CASSQVDLGFFNEQFF. The chain has TRBV4-1 and TRBJ2-1; D remains unclear. The CDR3 loop spans 16 amino acids. Germline values: CDR1 MGHRA, CDR2 YSYEKL. V lost 1 base and J lost 7, with 17 bases in between.

The chain links TRBV9 to TRBJ2-6; D unclear. The CDR3 spans 14 residues. In germline, CDR1 is SGDLS, CDR2 YYNGEE. The V end was cut by 4 bases, the J end by 2 bases, with 7 bases between. The CDR3 DNA follows: TGTGCCAGCAGCCAGTCCCCTGGGGCCAACGTCCTGACTTTC. As protein: CASSQSPGANVLTF.

The J gene is TRBJ2-4, the V gene TRBV7-9; TRBD1 is a possible D gene (6 bases). V lost 7 bases to trimming and J lost 0 bases, with 19 bases between them. The CDR3 runs to 17 residues. In germline, CDR1 is SEHNR, CDR2 FQNEAQ (reference sequence). CDR3 bases: TGTGCCAGCATCGACTCATTAGGGGGTCCAGCCAAAAACATTCAGTACTTC. It is translated as CASIDSLGGPAKNIQYF.

Turning to this clone: Because the CDR3's place on the DNA is in doubt, the DNA is left out and the CDR3 is given as listed by TCRdb. The CDR3 sequence is CASSSSYGSGTDTQYF. This chain uses TRBV6-6 with TRBJ2-3; the table's TRBD2 call for D was not verified on the DNA. Termini included, the CDR3 measures 16 amino acids. Germline loops: CDR1 MNHNY, CDR2 SVGAGI (reference sequence).

The chain uses TRBV6-5 and TRBJ1-2, with D tentatively TRBD1 (6 bases). V dropped 0 bases and J dropped 7 bases, with 18 bases sitting between them. CDR1 and CDR2 from the germline V gene are MNHEY and SVGAGI. The CDR3 totals 16 residues. This CDR3 reads CASSYSLGGAYGGYTF. For the CDR3, the DNA is TGTGCCAGCAGTTACTCGTTGGGGGGCGCTTATGGTGGCTACACCTTC.

J is TRBJ1-1 and V is TRBV7-2; 7 nucleotides align to TRBD1. V shed 5 bases, J shed 0 bases, and the junction held 6 bases outside the gene matches. Germline values: CDR1 SGHTA, CDR2 FQGNSA. The CDR3 spans 15 residues. As DNA, the CDR3 is TGTGCCAGCAGCCGATCAGGGGGGATGAACACTGAAGCTTTCTTT. Translating it yields CASSRSGGMNTEAFF.

The table lists this clone with a count of one. This sequence joins TRBV9 and TRBJ1-3; TRBD1 is a possible D gene (5 bases). Trimming left V 0 bases short and J 2 bases short, with 18 bases between. Germline V gene data show CDR1 as SGDLS and CDR2 as YYNGEE. The CDR3 extends over 18 amino acids. This CDR3 reads CASSVGQRHSSPGNTIYF. The CDR3 DNA is TGTGCCAGCAGCGTAGGACAGCGCCACTCAAGCCCTGGAAACACCATATATTTT. Filled out from reference TRBV9 and TRBJ1-3, the complete variable domain reads DSGVTQTPKHLITATGQRVTLRCSPRSGDLSVYWYQQSLDQGLQFLIQYYNGEERAKGNILERFSAQQFPDLHSELNLSSLELGDSALYFCASSVGQRHSSPGNTIYFGEGSWLTVV.

The chain is built from TRBV7-3 and TRBJ2-3; D gene unclear. The CDR3 runs to 13 residues. Germline V gene data show CDR1 as SGHTA and CDR2 as FQGTGA. V was pared by 4 bases and J by 3 bases, with 8 bases between. The CDR3 sequence: CASSSHGTDTQYF. In DNA, the CDR3 is TGTGCCAGCAGCTCCCATGGAACAGATACGCAGTATTTT.

The chain is built from TRBV4-2 and TRBJ2-3; D gene ambiguous. The V and J ends lost 0 bases and 1 base respectively, with 11 bases between them. Germline assignment: CDR1 LGHNA and CDR2 YNFKEQ. The CDR3 length is 16 residues. The CDR3 region has the DNA TGTGCCAGCAGCCAAGACAATCCCAGCGGCACAGATACGCAGTATTTT. Translated, it gives CASSQDNPSGTDTQYF.

This clone appeared a single time. The chain employs TRBV5-4 and TRBJ1-5, with 7 bases identical to TRBD1. CDR1 and CDR2 from the germline V gene are SGHNT and YYREEE (reference sequence). The V and J ends lost 3 bases and 2 bases, in that order; junction bases with no gene match: 14. This CDR3 has 18 residues. CDR3 amino acids: CASSSQTGAPSGNQPQHF. The CDR3 DNA reads TGTGCCAGCAGCTCCCAAACAGGGGCCCCCAGTGGCAATCAGCCCCAGCATTTT.

Points on this clone: Other DNA sequences in the sample encode the same CDR3. The genes are TRBV5-1 and TRBJ1-4; a possible D gene is TRBD1 (6 bases). CDR1 SGHRS and CDR2 YFSETQ come from the germline V gene. The CDR3 contains 13 residues. The V end lost 4 bases, the J end lost 7 bases, and 11 bases lay between the germline ends. CDR3 residues: CASSLTGSEKLFF. CDR3 in DNA: TGCGCCAGCAGCCTAACAGGGAGTGAAAAACTGTTTTTT.

This clone was seen just once. V usage is TRBV6-1 and J usage is TRBJ1-2; tentatively, D is TRBD1 (6 bases). This CDR3 comprises 13 residues. The ends were cut back, 3 bases at V and 3 bases at J, with 8 bases in the middle. CDR1 is MNHNS, CDR2 SASEGT, per germline. DNA for the CDR3: TGTGCCAGCAGTGACAGGGGAGACTATGGCTACACCTTC. Translated: CASSDRGDYGYTF.

The rearrangement links TRBV27 to TRBJ2-3; 11 nucleotides agree with TRBD2. There are 17 residues in the CDR3. The J segment lost 2 bases and the V segment lost 3 bases, leaving 7 bases of the junction unmatched. In germline, CDR1 is MNHEY, CDR2 SMNVEV (reference sequence). CDR3 in amino acids: CASSLLLAGGPTDTQYF. DNA of the CDR3: TGTGCCAGCAGTTTGTTGCTAGCGGGAGGCCCCACAGATACGCAGTATTTT.

This CDR3 is CASSFKSRTNTGELFF. The CDR3 DNA sequence: TGTGCCAGCAGCTTCAAGAGCAGGACCAACACCGGGGAGCTGTTTTTT. The rearrangement uses TRBV7-6 and TRBJ2-2; no definite D call. This CDR3 has 16 amino acids. Looked up from germline, CDR1 is SGHVS and CDR2 is FNYEAQ. Between the trimmed V and J ends, which lost 3 bases and 2 bases, there was a span of 13 bases. Looking up the rest from reference TRBV7-6 and TRBJ2-2 gives the full variable domain: GAGVSQSPRYKVTKRGQDVALRCDPISGHVSLYWYRQALGQGPEFLTYFNYEAQQDKSGLPNDRFSAERPEGSISTLTIQRTEQRDSAMYRCASSFKSRTNTGELFFGEGSRLTVL.

The chain uses TRBV19 and TRBJ1-1; TRBD1 might be the D (6 bases). This CDR3 has 14 amino acids. The germline CDR1 and CDR2 sequences are LNHDA and SQIVND (reference sequence). V lost 5 bases and J 1 base, leaving 11 bases between the germline ends. The CDR3 sequence: CASSFGQSNTEAFF. The CDR3 bases are TGTGCCAGTAGTTTTGGACAGTCGAACACTGAAGCTTTCTTT. Supplemented by reference TRBV19 and TRBJ1-1, the full variable domain reads DGGITQSPKYLFRKEGQNVTLSCEQNLNHDAMYWYRQDPGQGLRLIYYSQIVNDFQKGDIAEGYSVSREKKESFPLTVTSAQKNPTAFYLCASSFGQSNTEAFFGQGTRLTVV.

The chain employs TRBV27 and TRBJ2-1; D may be TRBD2 (5 bases). V lost 8 bases and J lost 5, with 10 bases in between. Germline V gene sequence: CDR1 MNHEY, CDR2 SMNVEV (reference sequence). CDR3 length: 12 amino acids. The CDR3 spells CASASRDNEQFF. The DNA for the CDR3 is TGTGCCAGCGCATCGAGGGACAATGAGCAGTTCTTC.

The chain recombines TRBV19 with TRBJ1-1; 7 bases are a match to TRBD1. J was trimmed by 5 bases and V by 3 bases; bases with no gene match: 6. Looked up from germline, CDR1 is LNHDA and CDR2 is SQIVND (reference sequence). The CDR3 consists of 14 residues. The CDR3 protein is CASSMSQGVTEAFF. CDR3 nucleotide sequence: TGTGCCAGTAGTATGAGTCAGGGGGTTACTGAAGCTTTCTTT. Drawing the rest from reference TRBV19 and TRBJ1-1, the complete variable domain is DGGITQSPKYLFRKEGQNVTLSCEQNLNHDAMYWYRQDPGQGLRLIYYSQIVNDFQKGDIAEGYSVSREKKESFPLTVTSAQKNPTAFYLCASSMSQGVTEAFFGQGTRLTVV.

V gene TRBV9 combines with J gene TRBJ1-6; 8 nucleotides align to TRBD1. After removal of 7 bases from V and 7 bases from J, the junction contained 10 bases not matched to a gene. CDR1 and CDR2 (germline): SGDLS, YYNGEE. The CDR3 extends over 15 amino acids. The CDR3: CASRPQGQGNSPLHF. The CDR3 coding sequence is TGTGCCAGCCGACCTCAAGGACAGGGAAATTCACCCCTCCACTTT.

This chain links TRBV25-1 with TRBJ1-1, with unresolved D. Trimming left V 5 bases short and J 1 base short, with 11 bases between. Looked up from germline, CDR1 is MGHDK and CDR2 is SYGVNS. The CDR3 consists of 14 residues. CDR3 coding DNA: TGTGCCAGCAGTTCAATGAGTGCGAACACTGAAGCTTTCTTT. Amino acids: CASSSMSANTEAFF.

V is TRBV5-1 and J is TRBJ2-2; the D is unclear. The V and J ends lost 2 bases and 6 bases respectively, with 8 bases between them. Germline V gene lookup returns CDR1 SGHRS and CDR2 YFSETQ. The CDR3 consists of 13 residues. DNA for the CDR3: TGCGCCAGCAGCTTCGGAACCTCCGGGGAGCTGTTTTTT. Its translation is CASSFGTSGELFF.

V and J are TRBV6-1 and TRBJ1-1; no clear D gene. The CDR3 length is 13 residues. With 8 bases removed from V and 3 bases from J, the gap between germline ends came to 13 bases. Per the germline V gene, CDR1 is MNHNS and CDR2 is SASEGT. In DNA form, the CDR3 reads TGTGCCAGCGGACTTGGATGGGACACTGAAGCTTTCTTT. Amino acid sequence: CASGLGWDTEAFF.

V is TRBV7-9 and J is TRBJ1-3; weak D call: TRBD1 (6 bases). V lost 3 bases and J 2 bases, leaving 11 bases between the germline ends. This CDR3 comprises 15 residues. Germline assignment: CDR1 SEHNR and CDR2 FQNEAQ (reference sequence). As DNA, the CDR3 is TGTGCCAGCAGCTTCCGGACAGCGGCTGGAAACACCATATATTTT. Residues: CASSFRTAAGNTIYF.

This clone turned up a few times. The chain has TRBV7-9 and TRBJ1-2; 9 bases map to TRBD1. In germline, CDR1 is SEHNR, CDR2 FQNEAQ (reference sequence). The junction had 7 bases not matched to a gene; V was cut back by 7 bases and J by 7 bases. The CDR3 totals 13 residues. CDR3 protein: CASTIGQGFGYTF. The CDR3 DNA follows: TGTGCCAGCACCATCGGACAGGGGTTTGGCTACACCTTC.

The V and J genes are TRBV28 and TRBJ1-2; 12 bases line up with TRBD1. Germline-derived CDR1 and CDR2 are MDHEN and SYDVKM. The CDR3 loop spans 14 amino acids. The V segment lost 5 bases and the J segment 9 bases; nucleotides outside the gene matches: 7. Here the CDR3 reads CASSPRDRGPRYTF. DNA of the CDR3: TGTGCCAGCAGTCCACGGGACAGGGGGCCCCGCTACACCTTC.

The genes are TRBV2 and TRBJ1-3; 8 nucleotides line up with TRBD1. In germline, CDR1 is SNHLY, CDR2 FYNNEI. CDR3 length equals 14 residues. V gave up 7 bases and J gave up 1 base; unmatched junction bases: 3. The CDR3 DNA reads TGTGCCAGCACTCGGACAGGGTCTGGAAACACCATATATTTT. It encodes CASTRTGSGNTIYF. The full variable domain, its missing parts supplied by reference TRBV2 and TRBJ1-3, is EPEVTQTPSHQVTQMGQEVILRCVPISNHLYFYWYRQILGQKVEFLVSFYNNEISEKSEIFDDQFSVERPDGSNFTLKIRSTKLEDSAMYFCASTRTGSGNTIYFGEGSWLTVV.